These T cell receptor beta chains were read from a single sample in a study of blood T cells in healthy people across ages. MiXCR was run by TCRdb on the 5' RACE reads, yielding one entry per CDR3 protein. The sample comprises approximately 760,000 distinct CDR3 sequences, around 25% of which are singletons, and 9.4% rests with the top ten. The data also belong to a second study, concerning T cells of mothers and their children.

The source material was blood. The receptor source for this set is a boy younger than 18 in good health. CDR3s include the opening cysteine and the closing phenylalanine or tryptophan. The D gene is left open where the match is weak. Only part of the rows carry a size: once, few, many, or a class if the clone is expanded.

V	D	J	size	DNA	CDR3
TRBV12-3/TRBV12-4	.	TRBJ1-5	few	TGTGCCAGCAGTTTCGGACGACAGCCCCAGCATTTT	CASSFGRQPQHF
TRBV7-3	.	TRBJ2-7	.	TGTGCCAGCAGCTTAACATCTCAGGGATCAGACGAGCAGTACTTC	CASSLTSQGSDEQYF
TRBV29-1	TRBD2	TRBJ2-1	few	TGCAGCGTTGTGGGGAGGGGAACCTACAATGAGCAGTTCTTC	CSVVGRGTYNEQFF
TRBV14	TRBD1	TRBJ2-1	.	TGTGCCAGCAGCGATCGACAGGGCAGGGGCAATGAGCAGTTCTTC	CASSDRQGRGNEQFF
TRBV5-1	TRBD1	TRBJ1-1	few	TGCGCCAGCAGCTCCCCGGCGGGGACAGGGTTGAACACTGAAGCTTTCTTT	CASSSPAGTGLNTEAFF
TRBV7-9	TRBD1	TRBJ2-5	few	TGTGCCAGCAGCTATCCGGGACAGGGGAACCAAGAGACCCAGTACTTC	CASSYPGQGNQETQYF
TRBV12-3/TRBV12-4	.	TRBJ2-1	.	TGTGCCAGCTACCCTGGACTGTCGGTAGATGAGCAGTTCTTC	CASYPGLSVDEQFF
TRBV7-2	TRBD1	TRBJ1-2	.	TGTGCCAGCAGCTTAGCGGGGACAGGGGGGAATGGCTACACCTTC	CASSLAGTGGNGYTF
TRBV29-1	.	TRBJ2-5	few	TGCAGCGGGGCGGCTCCGACGGACCAAGAGACCCAGTACTTC	CSGAAPTDQETQYF
TRBV20-1	.	TRBJ2-1	few	TGCAGTGCTAGAGATAGAAGTCTATCTAATGAGCAGTTCTTC	CSARDRSLSNEQFF
TRBV5-4	TRBD1	TRBJ1-4	.	TGTGCCAGCAGCTCACCGGGACAACCTCATCGCGGACAGGGAAAACTGTTTTTT	CASSSPGQPHRGQGKLFF
TRBV5-1	.	TRBJ2-5	few	TGCGCCAGCAGCCCGGGGGCGGACAGAACGGTGGAGACCCAGTACTTC	CASSPGADRTVETQYF
TRBV20-1	.	TRBJ2-1	.	TGCAGTGCTAGAGATCGTCGACCCTCCTACAATGAGCAGTTCTTC	CSARDRRPSYNEQFF
TRBV7-8	TRBD2	TRBJ2-7	.	TGTGCCAGCAGCCCAGCCAGCGGGACTAATCGCGAGCAGTACTTC	CASSPASGTNREQYF
TRBV29-1	.	TRBJ2-7	few	TGCAGCGTTGAAGGCAGCTTTTCGACAGCCTCCTACGAGCAGTACTTC	CSVEGSFSTASYEQYF
TRBV28	TRBD2	TRBJ2-2	.	TGTGCCAGCAGTTTGGGCCAGGGACTAGTGGGCACCGGGGCGCTGTTTTTT	CASSLGQGLVGTGALFF
TRBV7-9	TRBD1	TRBJ1-2	few	TGTGCCAGCAACCCAACCGGGACAGAGGCTAACTATGGCTACACCTTC	CASNPTGTEANYGYTF
TRBV4-3	.	TRBJ2-1	once	TGCGCCAGCAGCCAATTTAAGGGTGACGAGCAGTTCTTC	CASSQFKGDEQFF
TRBV7-9	.	TRBJ2-1	few	TGTGCCAGCAGCCCAGGGAGCTCCTACAAGGAGCAGTTCTTC	CASSPGSSYKEQFF
TRBV3-1	.	TRBJ1-2	.	TGTGCCAGCAGCCTAAGTGTAGGCACGCTTTATGGCTACACCTTC	CASSLSVGTLYGYTF
TRBV12-3/TRBV12-4	TRBD1	TRBJ1-3	.	TGTGCCAGCAATGGACAGGGTAGTTCTGGAAACACCATATATTTT	CASNGQGSSGNTIYF
TRBV12-3/TRBV12-4	.	TRBJ1-5	.	TGTGCCAGCAGTTTACCGAGTCAGCCCCAGCATTTT	CASSLPSQPQHF
TRBV4-2	.	TRBJ2-1	.	TGTGCCAGCAGCCAAGGGACCGGCTACAATGAGCAGTTCTTC	CASSQGTGYNEQFF
TRBV5-1	.	TRBJ2-1	.	TGCGCCAGCACCATAAACTATGAGCAGTTCTTC	CASTINYEQFF
TRBV27	.	TRBJ2-1	.	TGTGCCAGCAGTTTATTGGGACCCAGCTCCTACAATGAGCAGTTCTTC	CASSLLGPSSYNEQFF
TRBV4-1	.	TRBJ1-4	few	TGCGCCAGCAGCCGGGATGCTTGGACTAATGAAAAACTGTTTTTT	CASSRDAWTNEKLFF
TRBV29-1	TRBD2	TRBJ2-7	.	TGCAGCGTTCGCACTAGCGGACCCTCCTACGAGCAGTACTTC	CSVRTSGPSYEQYF
TRBV7-9	TRBD1	TRBJ1-1	.	TGTGCCAGCAGCCACGCCGGACAGGGGGCTGAAGCTTTCTTT	CASSHAGQGAEAFF
TRBV7-2	TRBD2	TRBJ2-7	.	TGTGCCAGCAGCTTAGAGGGGACTAGCGGGGGCTACGAGCAGTACTTC	CASSLEGTSGGYEQYF